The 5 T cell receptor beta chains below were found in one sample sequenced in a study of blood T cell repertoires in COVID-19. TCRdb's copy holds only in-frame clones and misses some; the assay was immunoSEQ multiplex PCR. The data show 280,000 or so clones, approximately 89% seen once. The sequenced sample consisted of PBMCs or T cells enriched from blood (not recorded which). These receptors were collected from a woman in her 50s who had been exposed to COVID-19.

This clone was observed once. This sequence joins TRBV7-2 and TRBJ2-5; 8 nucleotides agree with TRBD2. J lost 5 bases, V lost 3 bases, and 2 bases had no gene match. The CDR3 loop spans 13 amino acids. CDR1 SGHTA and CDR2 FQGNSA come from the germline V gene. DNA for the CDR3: TGTGCCAGCAGCTTCGGGGGGGAGGAGACCCAGTACTTC. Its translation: CASSFGGEETQYF.

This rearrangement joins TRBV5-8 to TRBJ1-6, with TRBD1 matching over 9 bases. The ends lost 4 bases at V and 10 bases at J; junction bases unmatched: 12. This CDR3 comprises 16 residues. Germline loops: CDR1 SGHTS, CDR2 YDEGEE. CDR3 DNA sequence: TGTGCCAGCAGCGACCGGGACAGGGAACAAGGATCACCCCTCCACTTT. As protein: CASSDRDREQGSPLHF.

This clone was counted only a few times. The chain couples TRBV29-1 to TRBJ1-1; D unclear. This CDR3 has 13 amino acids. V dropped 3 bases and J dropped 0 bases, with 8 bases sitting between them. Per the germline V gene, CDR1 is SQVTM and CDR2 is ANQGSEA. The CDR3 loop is CSVEIAMNTEAFF. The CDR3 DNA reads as TGCAGCGTTGAGATAGCGATGAACACTGAAGCTTTCTTT.

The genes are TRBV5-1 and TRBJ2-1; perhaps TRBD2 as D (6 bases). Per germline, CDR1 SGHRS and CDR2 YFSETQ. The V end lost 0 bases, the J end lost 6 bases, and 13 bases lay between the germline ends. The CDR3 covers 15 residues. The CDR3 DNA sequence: TGCGCCAGCAGCTTGGAAGGGAGGTTGTTCAATGAGCAGTTCTTC. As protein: CASSLEGRLFNEQFF. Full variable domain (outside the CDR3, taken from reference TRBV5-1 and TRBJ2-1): KAGVTQTPRYLIKTRGQQVTLSCSPISGHRSVSWYQQTPGQGLQFLFEYFSETQRNKGNFPGRFSGRQFSNSRSEMNVSTLELGDSALYLCASSLEGRLFNEQFFGPGTRLTVL.

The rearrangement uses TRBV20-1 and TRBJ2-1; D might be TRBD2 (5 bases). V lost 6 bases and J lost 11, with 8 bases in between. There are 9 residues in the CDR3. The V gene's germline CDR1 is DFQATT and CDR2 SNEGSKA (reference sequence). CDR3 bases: TGCAGTGCGCCGGGAAAGCAGTTCTTC. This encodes CSAPGKQFF.